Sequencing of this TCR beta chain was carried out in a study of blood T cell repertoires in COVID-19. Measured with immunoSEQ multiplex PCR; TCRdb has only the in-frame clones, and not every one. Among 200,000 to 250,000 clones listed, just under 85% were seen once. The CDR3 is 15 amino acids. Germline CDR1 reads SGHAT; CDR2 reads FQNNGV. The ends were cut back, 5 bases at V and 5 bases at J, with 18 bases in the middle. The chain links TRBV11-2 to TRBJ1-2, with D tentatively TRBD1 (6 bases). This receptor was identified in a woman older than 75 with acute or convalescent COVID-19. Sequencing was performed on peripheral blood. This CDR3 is CASSRRVQGFYGYTF. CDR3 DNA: TGTGCCAGCAGCAGAAGGGTACAGGGCTTTTATGGCTACACCTTC.